This T cell receptor (beta chain) is drawn from a study of blood T cell repertoires in COVID-19. Looking at the study overall: The United States, Italy and Spain provided the acute and convalescent COVID-19 samples.

V gave up 3 bases and J gave up 9 bases, with 11 bases separating them. The CDR3 has 12 residues. Per the original methods: Amplification with reference gene primers provided the estimates of nucleated cell counts. The method was immunoSEQ multiplex PCR; TCRdb's version includes in-frame clones alone and lacks a portion of them. The D gene and trimming were derived from the DNA, and the V and J assignments and clone size from that table. The sample lists a few hundred thousand clones; around 88% were seen once. The V gene is TRBV12-3 or TRBV12-4, the J gene TRBJ1-1; D not resolved. The clonotype comes from a woman in her fifties or sixties with acute or convalescent COVID-19. Sequencing used peripheral blood. The CDR3 reads CASSLVQQQAFF. For the CDR3, the DNA is TGTGCCAGCAGTTTGGTTCAACAGCAAGCTTTCTTT.